Below, 23 T cell receptor beta chains from the same sample are listed, as sequenced in a study of cytomegalovirus exposure and HLA in healthy donors. Sequenced by immunoSEQ multiplex PCR; TCRdb stores in-frame clones only, minus some. The sample lists about 130,000 clones, about 80% occurring once. The sample taken for sequencing was PBMCs. These receptor sequences come from a man younger than 40 in good health and CMV-seropositive.

The chain joins TRBV11-1 to TRBJ2-7; 7 bases align to TRBD2. This CDR3 is built from 15 residues. The J segment lost 4 bases and the V segment lost 5 bases, leaving 11 bases of the junction unmatched. Germline loops: CDR1 SGHAT, CDR2 FQDESV (reference sequence). CDR3 sequence reads: CASSLVGAGEYEQYF. CDR3 DNA sequence: TGTGCCAGCAGCCTGGTTGGGGCGGGGGAATACGAGCAGTACTTC.

This clone was observed a handful of times. The V and J genes are TRBV30 and TRBJ1-2; tentative D call: TRBD1 (6 bases). Trimming removed 0 bases from V and 5 bases from J, with 13 bases in between. The CDR3 has 14 residues. The germline V gene has CDR1 GTSNPN and CDR2 SVGIG (reference sequence). CDR3 sequence: CAWSVAGADYGYTF. In nucleotides, the CDR3 is TGTGCCTGGAGTGTGGCAGGGGCAGATTATGGCTACACCTTC.

V usage is TRBV5-1 and J usage is TRBJ1-1; tentatively, D is TRBD1 (5 bases). V gave up 0 bases and J gave up 1 base, with 10 bases separating them. From germline, CDR1 is SGHRS and CDR2 YFSETQ. CDR3 length: 15 residues. The CDR3 spells CASSLDPGQNTEAFF. The CDR3, as DNA: TGCGCCAGCAGCTTGGATCCCGGACAGAACACTGAAGCTTTCTTT. The whole variable domain, filled in from reference TRBV5-1 and TRBJ1-1, reads KAGVTQTPRYLIKTRGQQVTLSCSPISGHRSVSWYQQTPGQGLQFLFEYFSETQRNKGNFPGRFSGRQFSNSRSEMNVSTLELGDSALYLCASSLDPGQNTEAFFGQGTRLTVV.

This rearrangement joins TRBV9 to TRBJ1-4; D remains unclear. CDR1 SGDLS and CDR2 YYNGEE come from the germline V gene. The CDR3 is 15 residues long. V lost 4 bases and J lost 8, with 18 bases in between. The CDR3 is CASSPRMAKSEKLFF. Here the CDR3 DNA reads TGTGCCAGCAGCCCAAGAATGGCCAAGTCGGAAAAACTGTTTTTT.

This clone was observed a few times. The chain recombines TRBV29-1 with TRBJ1-1; D uncertain. The CDR3 loop spans 11 amino acids. Between the trimmed V and J ends, which lost 5 bases and 4 bases, there was a span of 8 bases. Germline values: CDR1 SQVTM, CDR2 ANQGSEA. The CDR3 reads CSVQVFTEAFF. The CDR3 DNA reads TGCAGCGTTCAGGTCTTCACTGAAGCTTTCTTT. Filled out from reference TRBV29-1 and TRBJ1-1, the complete variable domain reads SAVISQKPSRDICQRGTSLTIQCQVDSQVTMMFWYRQQPGQSLTLIATANQGSEATYESGFVIDKFPISRPNLTFSTLTVSNMSPEDSSIYLCSVQVFTEAFFGQGTRLTVV.

The gene calls are TRBV5-5 and TRBJ1-1, with unresolved D. Per the germline V gene, CDR1 is SGHKS and CDR2 is YYEKEE (reference sequence). V dropped 1 base and J dropped 1 base, with 5 bases sitting between them. The CDR3 covers 13 residues. The CDR3 reads CASSLIANTEAFF. The CDR3 DNA follows: TGTGCCAGCAGCTTGATAGCGAACACTGAAGCTTTCTTT.

This clone was detected a few times. This rearrangement joins TRBV11-2 to TRBJ2-1; D not resolved. The CDR3 extends over 15 amino acids. Germline lookup yields CDR1 SGHAT and CDR2 FQNNGV. Deletions cut 4 bases from V and 7 bases from J, with 17 bases between. CDR3 amino acids: CASSSTLAKTNEQFF. CDR3 sequence (DNA): TGTGCCAGCAGCTCGACTCTCGCGAAAACTAATGAGCAGTTCTTC.

This chain uses TRBV6-5 with TRBJ2-7, with TRBD1 identical over 7 bases. This CDR3 is built from 14 residues. V lost 5 bases to trimming and J lost 2 bases; unmatched junction nucleotides: 6. Germline V gene data show CDR1 as MNHEY and CDR2 as SVGAGI. This CDR3 is CASSKRDSPYEQYF. DNA for the CDR3: TGTGCCAGCAGTAAACGGGACAGCCCCTACGAGCAGTACTTC.

This CDR3 is CASSPRQGPPREQYF. The CDR3 nucleotides read TGTGCCAGCAGCCCAAGACAGGGGCCGCCTCGCGAGCAGTACTTC. The J gene is TRBJ2-7, the V gene TRBV11-1, with 8 bases identical to TRBD1. Germline CDR1 reads SGHAT; CDR2 reads FQDESV (reference sequence). The CDR3 totals 15 residues. The V and J ends lost 5 bases and 6 bases, in that order; junction bases with no gene match: 12.

This chain uses TRBV10-3 with TRBJ1-2; D unresolved. Germline-derived CDR1 and CDR2 are ENHRY and SYGVKD. CDR3 length: 13 residues. Trimming pared 10 bases from V and 5 bases from J, leaving 17 bases between. CDR3 nucleotides: TGTGCCACCGTTCCCGAGAGGAGTTATGGCTACACCTTC. Its protein product is CATVPERSYGYTF.

This rearrangement joins TRBV23-1 to TRBJ2-3, with 12 bases fitting TRBD1. TRBV23-1 is known as an ORF, though its function is uncertain. There are 19 residues in the CDR3. V was clipped by 0 bases and J by 8 bases; unmatched bases: 15. DNA for the CDR3: TGCGCCAGCAGTCAATCGAGGTCATATGGGACAGGGGGCCCTGGTACGCAGTATTTT. This sequence encodes CASSQSRSYGTGGPGTQYF.

This chain connects TRBV14 to TRBJ2-7, with TRBD1 matching over 7 bases. The V gene's germline CDR1 is SGHDN and CDR2 FVKESK. The CDR3 spans 14 residues. Trimming cost V 5 bases and J 2 bases; bases outside gene matches: 6. CDR3 coding DNA: TGTGCCAGCAGCACCCGGGACAGAACCTACGAGCAGTACTTC. It codes for CASSTRDRTYEQYF.

This sequence joins TRBV7-2 and TRBJ1-1; D not resolved. The CDR3 totals 13 residues. The V end was cut by 5 bases, the J end by 5 bases, with 12 bases between. The germline gives CDR1 SGHTA, CDR2 FQGNSA. For the CDR3, the DNA is TGTGCCAGCAGCATGGCAGTAAAGACTGAAGCTTTCTTT. Its translation is CASSMAVKTEAFF.

V is TRBV14 and J is TRBJ1-2; the D gene is possibly TRBD1 (5 bases). Germline CDR1 is SGHDN and CDR2 is FVKESK. The CDR3 runs 15 residues. V was clipped by 4 bases and J by 4 bases, with 16 bases between them. The DNA for the CDR3 is TGTGCCAGCAGCCGAGTGGGGCAGGGCGCCTATGGCTACACCTTC. It specifies CASSRVGQGAYGYTF.

The V call is TRBV25-1, the J call TRBJ2-7, with D perhaps matching TRBD2 (6 bases). Germline V gives CDR1 MGHDK, CDR2 SYGVNS. The CDR3 contains 14 residues. V was clipped by 2 bases and J by 3 bases, with 11 bases between them. In DNA form, the CDR3 reads TGTGCCAGCAGTGAAGACGATAGCGGCTACGAGCAGTACTTC. The encoded protein is CASSEDDSGYEQYF.

V usage is TRBV7-2 and J usage is TRBJ1-6; TRBD1 matches 8 bases. This CDR3 is 13 amino acids long. From germline, CDR1 is SGHTA and CDR2 FQGNSA. Trimming at V came to 5 bases and at J to 9 bases, leaving 3 bases not matched to a gene. The DNA of the CDR3 is TGTGCCAGCAGCCGGGACAGGATTTCACCCCTCCACTTT. It specifies CASSRDRISPLHF.

The chain has TRBV5-6 and TRBJ2-7, with D unclear. Trimming took off 0 bases at V and 2 bases at J, with 18 bases between the two ends. There are 17 residues in the CDR3. Germline values: CDR1 SGHDT, CDR2 YYEEEE. CDR3 DNA: TGTGCCAGCAGCTTGGGGCCCGGCGAGCGCGCCCCCTACGAGCAGTACTTC. This sequence encodes CASSLGPGERAPYEQYF.

This clone was recorded only once. The gene calls are TRBV5-1 and TRBJ2-3; 9 nucleotides match TRBD2. The CDR3 length is 18 residues. Losses at the gene ends were 0 bases for V and 11 bases for J; bases not matched to a gene: 19. Germline lookup yields CDR1 SGHRS and CDR2 YFSETQ. This CDR3 is CASSLARLAANPLAVQYF. CDR3 nucleotides: TGCGCCAGCAGCTTGGCCAGACTAGCGGCCAACCCCCTAGCGGTGCAGTATTTT.

The genes are TRBV2 and TRBJ1-4; 7 bases are a match to TRBD1. V dropped 6 bases and J dropped 3; count of bases not matched to a gene: 4. The CDR3 consists of 14 residues. Germline V gene sequence: CDR1 SNHLY, CDR2 FYNNEI. The CDR3 nucleotides read TGTGCCAGCAGGGAGACAGGGTCTAATGAAAAACTGTTTTTT. Translated, it gives CASRETGSNEKLFF.

This sequence joins TRBV7-2 and TRBJ2-1, with TRBD2 identical over 14 bases. The CDR3 covers 17 residues. V was clipped by 3 bases and J by 7 bases; unmatched bases: 8. The germline V gene encodes CDR1 SGHTA and CDR2 FQGNSA. CDR3 sequence: CASSFRLRTSGRNEQFF. CDR3 nucleotides: TGTGCCAGCAGCTTTCGGCTGCGGACTAGCGGGAGGAATGAGCAGTTCTTC.

V usage is TRBV7-3 and J usage is TRBJ2-5; 9 nucleotides match TRBD1. Germline V gives CDR1 SGHTA, CDR2 FQGTGA. This CDR3 contains 14 residues. Unmatched junction bases numbered 6, after V lost 5 bases and J lost 5 bases. CDR3 sequence reads: CASSPTGGWETQYF. DNA for the CDR3: TGTGCCAGCAGCCCCACAGGGGGCTGGGAGACCCAGTACTTC.

The chain couples TRBV9 to TRBJ2-1; 9 bases match TRBD1. The J segment lost 2 bases and the V segment lost 3 bases, leaving 3 bases of the junction unmatched. CDR1 SGDLS and CDR2 YYNGEE come from the germline V gene. The CDR3 runs 15 residues. The CDR3 loop is CASSARTGAYNEQFF. DNA of the CDR3: TGTGCCAGCAGCGCCCGGACAGGGGCCTACAATGAGCAGTTCTTC.

This clone was seen a single time. Written as DNA, the CDR3 is TGCGCCAGCGAGGGGCGCGGGAGTTCCCCAGATACGCAGTATTTT. This sequence encodes CASEGRGSSPDTQYF. The rearrangement links TRBV5-1 to TRBJ2-3, with TRBD2 matching over 7 bases. Germline CDR1 and CDR2: SGHRS and YFSETQ. The V and J ends lost 7 bases and 4 bases, in that order; junction bases with no gene match: 12. The CDR3 spans 15 residues.